These 9 T cell receptor beta chains were all obtained from the same sample, sequenced in a study of T cells after yellow fever vaccination (dated by TCRdb to 2018 to 2020). The treatment or condition label of this sample denotes: live attenuated yellow fever vaccine strain. Library method: 5' RACE. Sequencing took place on an Illumina NovaSeq 6000. Using fastp at Q25 and MiXCR, TCRdb reprocessed the public reads and kept productive beta chains. Identical CDR3 proteins give one entry, which carries the most common genes and DNA. The sample table holds under 400,000 distinct CDR3 sequences, of which about an eighth were seen once. The ten largest clones take up 3.2% of the sample. Source: CD4+ T cells sorted from PBMCs, taken 15 days after the yellow fever booster vaccination. These receptors came from a man aged 18 to 29 who received the YFV17D yellow fever vaccine.

CDR3 residues: CASVLGVGGPVISRNEQFF. DNA for the CDR3: TGTGCCAGCGTTCTCGGGGTGGGGGGCCCCGTTATTTCAAGAAATGAGCAGTTCTTC. This chain uses TRBV7-8 with TRBJ2-1; D may match TRBD1 or TRBD2 (6 bases each). The germline V gene encodes CDR1 SGHVS and CDR2 FQNEAQ. The CDR3 extends over 19 amino acids. Trimming took off 8 bases at V and 7 bases at J, with 33 bases between the two ends.

This chain connects TRBV5-1 to TRBJ1-6, with 7 bases that match TRBD1. CDR1 and CDR2 (germline): SGHRS, YFSETQ. V lost 5 bases, J lost 10 bases, and 12 bases stayed unmatched. This CDR3 contains 15 residues. CDR3 nucleotides: TGCGCCAGCAGAATGGGGACAGAATTCCGATCACCCCTCCACTTT. Translating it yields CASRMGTEFRSPLHF.

The gene calls are TRBV9 and TRBJ2-1; D possibly corresponds to TRBD2 (5 bases). The CDR3 contains 13 residues. The germline CDR1 and CDR2 sequences are SGDLS and YYNGEE. Trimming left V 0 bases short and J 5 bases short, with 6 bases between. CDR3 protein: CASSVGGNNEQFF. As DNA, the CDR3 is TGTGCCAGCAGCGTAGGAGGGAACAATGAGCAGTTCTTC. Together with reference TRBV9 and TRBJ2-1, the CDR3 gives the full variable domain: DSGVTQTPKHLITATGQRVTLRCSPRSGDLSVYWYQQSLDQGLQFLIQYYNGEERAKGNILERFSAQQFPDLHSELNLSSLELGDSALYFCASSVGGNNEQFFGPGTRLTVL.

This chain links TRBV7-2 with TRBJ2-7, with unresolved D. The length of the CDR3 is 15 residues. The germline V gene has CDR1 SGHTA and CDR2 FQGNSA. With 1 base removed from V and 0 bases from J, the gap between germline ends came to 10 bases. In DNA, the CDR3 is TGTGCCAGCAGCTTAGGTGGTGGGATCTCCTACGAGCAGTACGTC. It translates to CASSLGGGISYEQYV.

This chain joins TRBV5-1 and TRBJ2-5; perhaps TRBD1 as D (5 bases). The CDR3 covers 13 residues. Looked up from germline, CDR1 is SGHRS and CDR2 is YFSETQ. Trimming removed 4 bases at V and 4 bases at J, with 11 bases between. This CDR3 reads CASSQGEGETQYF. As DNA, the CDR3 is TGCGCCAGCAGCCAGGGTGAAGGAGAGACCCAGTACTTC.

This clonotype has more than one count but fewer than ten. The chain couples TRBV7-9 to TRBJ1-2; D gene uncertain. CDR3 size: 13 residues. The germline V gene has CDR1 SEHNR and CDR2 FQNEAQ (reference sequence). V shed 1 base and J shed 8 bases, with 11 bases lying between them. The CDR3 sequence: CASSLGVLLGYTF. The DNA of the CDR3 is TGTGCCAGCAGCTTAGGGGTGTTACTGGGCTACACCTTC.

The sample holds a few counts of this clonotype. J is TRBJ1-5 and V is TRBV24-1; perhaps TRBD1 as D (5 bases). Between the trimmed V and J ends, which lost 1 base and 0 bases, there was a span of 33 bases. The CDR3 is made up of 24 amino acids. The V gene's germline CDR1 is KGHDR and CDR2 SFDVKD. The CDR3 sequence is CATSDLFSPGDRQFSRYSNQPQHF. DNA of the CDR3: TGTGCCACCAGTGATTTATTTTCTCCCGGGGACCGGCAGTTTTCCCGCTATAGCAATCAGCCCCAGCATTTT.

This clonotype was counted a few times. V usage is TRBV7-9 and J usage is TRBJ2-1; D is perhaps TRBD1 (6 bases). Per germline, CDR1 SEHNR and CDR2 FQNEAQ (reference sequence). Trimming removed 8 bases from V and 7 bases from J, with 21 bases in between. This CDR3 comprises 15 residues. The CDR3 spells CASGLIAGRGNEQFF. CDR3 DNA sequence: TGTGCCAGCGGATTAATCGCAGGCAGGGGTAATGAGCAGTTCTTC. Based on the CDR3 plus reference TRBV7-9 and TRBJ2-1, the full variable domain is DTGVSQNPRHKITKRGQNVTFRCDPISEHNRLYWYRQTLGQGPEFLTYFQNEAQLEKSRLLSDRFSAERPKGSFSTLEIQRTEQGDSAMYLCASGLIAGRGNEQFFGPGTRLTVL.

This clonotype was observed a few times. In nucleotides, the CDR3 is TGCGCCAGCAGACTTGACCTGGTTGCACTTCAAATACTCACCGGGGAGCTGTTTTTT. Amino acids: CASRLDLVALQILTGELFF. The chain employs TRBV23-1 and TRBJ2-2, with D unresolved. TRBV23-1 qualifies as an ORF whose function is uncertain. The CDR3 is 19 residues long. The V and J ends lost 6 bases and 4 bases respectively, with 27 bases between them.